What follows is one TCR beta chain and its context. The assay was immunoSEQ multiplex PCR, and TCRdb's table has in-frame clones only and misses some. This repertoire shows about 200,000 clones, around 90% found once; its top ten account for less than 2%. This sample is part of a study of control samples from healthy donors and cancer patients. This clonotype originated in a young man in good health. The sequencing sample was made of blood.

CDR3 amino acids: CASSSTGEKNGYTF. The CDR3 coding sequence is TGTGCCAGCAGTTCCACCGGGGAGAAGAATGGCTACACCTTC. The chain uses TRBV6-5 and TRBJ1-2; no clear D gene. Trimming removed 4 bases at V and 6 bases at J, with 15 bases between. The germline V gene encodes CDR1 MNHEY and CDR2 SVGAGI. The CDR3 totals 14 residues.